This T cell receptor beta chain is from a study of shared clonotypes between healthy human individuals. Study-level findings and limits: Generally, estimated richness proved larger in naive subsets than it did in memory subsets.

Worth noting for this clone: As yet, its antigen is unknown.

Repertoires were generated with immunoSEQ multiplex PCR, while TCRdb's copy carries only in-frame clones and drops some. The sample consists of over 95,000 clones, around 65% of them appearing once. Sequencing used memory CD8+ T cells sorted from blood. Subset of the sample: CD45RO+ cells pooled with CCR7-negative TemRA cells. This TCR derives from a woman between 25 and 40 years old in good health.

The CDR3 loop reads CASSDAGLGYTF. DNA for the CDR3: TGTGCCAGCAGCGACGCCGGGCTCGGCTACACCTTC. The chain has TRBV14 and TRBJ1-2, with D uncertain. CDR3 size: 12 residues. Per germline, CDR1 SGHDN and CDR2 FVKESK. V was pared by 5 bases and J by 8 bases, with 12 bases between.